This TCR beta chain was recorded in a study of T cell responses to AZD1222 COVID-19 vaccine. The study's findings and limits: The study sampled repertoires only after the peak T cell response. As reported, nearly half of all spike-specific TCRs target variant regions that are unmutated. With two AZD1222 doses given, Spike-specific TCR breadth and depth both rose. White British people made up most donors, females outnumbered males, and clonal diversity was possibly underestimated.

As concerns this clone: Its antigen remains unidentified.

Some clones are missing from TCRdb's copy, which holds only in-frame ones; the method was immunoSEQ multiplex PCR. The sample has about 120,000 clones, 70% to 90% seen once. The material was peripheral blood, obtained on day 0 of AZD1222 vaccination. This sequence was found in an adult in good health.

CDR3 nucleotides: TGTGCCAGCAGCTTCCGTGGGGCGCGGGGGTTTATGAACACTGAAGCTTTCTTT. Protein product: CASSFRGARGFMNTEAFF. V and J are TRBV7-6 and TRBJ1-1; tentatively, D is TRBD1 (5 bases). The CDR3 runs to 18 residues. Trimming pared 3 bases from V and 0 bases from J, leaving 20 bases between. Germline loops: CDR1 SGHVS, CDR2 FNYEAQ.